This entry describes one TCR beta chain. This receptor's antigen is unknown. Base quality data are lacking; no much larger clone is found one base away. The data are from a study of blood T cell dynamics during melanoma immunotherapy (dated by TCRdb to about 2020). Context from the whole study: All patients had metastatic melanoma and were given first-line pembrolizumab or nivolumab plus ipilimumab as standard of care in the United Kingdom. To find early correlates of response, peripheral T cell receptor repertoires were profiled in metastatic melanoma patients before and after one cycle of checkpoint inhibitor therapy. A training cohort was formed from consecutive patients, and a further independent group of patients from the same centre was pooled into an external validation set.

The germline V gene gives CDR1 as KGHSH and CDR2 as LQKENI. From its cysteine to its phenylalanine, the CDR3 spans 18 amino acids. The sequence is cut down to CDR3 DNA, 54 bases in frame from base 1. Unmatched junction bases come to 7, with V trimmed by 6 bases and J by 0 bases. The time point label here, explained by the study, means: week 3, after first cycle of checkpoint inhibitor. Blood samples were collected before treatment (T0) and at week 3 (W3), after the first cycle of checkpoint blockade. Except for a couple of patients with rapid clinical progression, response was assessed 12 weeks after the first infusion by RECIST 1.1; disease control meant complete response, partial response or stable disease. Any patient who had received prior systemic cancer treatment, was on concomitant immunosuppressant therapy or had synchronous other active malignancies was excluded. TCR beta was sequenced in both bulk PBMC and plasma cell-free DNA in order to track circulating cells as well as T cell turnover. PBMC were isolated from blood with Lymphoprep and SepMate tubes, followed by red cell lysis. QIAamp DNA Blood Mini kits were used to extract DNA from PBMC and sorted T cell subsets.

What the authors observed across the whole study: A bifurcated reorganization of the PBMC repertoire at W3, with increased clonality or increased diversity, was observed in patients who later achieved disease control, unlike in progressors. Whether the T cell clones driving repertoire changes were melanoma-specific or reflected general immune activation could not be determined in the study. The relatively small sample size was acknowledged as a potential limitation on generalization of the results.

Every bulk PBMC sample was loaded with the same fixed amount of around 400 ng of DNA. The immunoSEQ TCRb Assay kit was used according to manufacturer instructions to amplify TCR beta CDR3 sequences from genomic DNA. The KAPA Library Quantification Kit for Illumina platforms was used to quantify pooled libraries by qPCR. Pooled libraries were clustered at about 0.6-1.2 pM and sequenced on an Illumina NextSeq 500. From the authors' description of their analysis: TCR data were analyzed using immunoSEQ ANALYZER and the R LymphoSeq package. A rearrangement efficiency score was calculated as productive divided by the sum of productive and non-productive CDR3 sequences. Clonality was measured with the Gini coefficient and diversity with the Renyi index at alpha=1, and both measures were compared pairwise between timepoints within each patient. Clonal relatedness, based on an edit distance of 3, and repertoire similarity, based on the Bhattacharyya coefficient, were both computed in LymphoSeq. To classify response, a linear discriminant analysis based on week-3 changes in clonality and diversity was built using the R MASS and caret packages. In its TCRdb copy, this immuneACCESS table keeps in-frame sequences only and misses some clones. Where compared with another copy, unresolved V genes explain less than half of these, and the others have no known cause. V, J and clone size were drawn from that table, and D and trimming were deduced from the DNA. This sample is represented by some 13,000 clones; 86% of them were singletons. The top ten constitute approximately 5.3% of the sample.

The receptor was derived from a human donor with melanoma. The chain uses TRBV18 and TRBJ2-2; the junction holds 13 bases that match TRBD2. The material sequenced was blood, taken from a patient treated with checkpoint blockade. Read as DNA, the sequence is TGTGCCAGCTCGAGACAGGGGACTAGCGGGACGAACACCGGGGAGCTGTTTTTT. It translates as CASSRQGTSGTNTGELFF.